One and the same sample provided the 27 T cell receptor beta chains below, sequenced in a study of T cell clonality in common variable immunodeficiency. Repertoires were generated with immunoSEQ multiplex PCR, while TCRdb's copy carries only in-frame clones and drops some. This sample has tens of thousands of clones and no singletons, with roughly 6.2% in the ten largest. The sequencing sample was made of peripheral blood mononuclear cells. The receptors originated from a person aged 18-70 years in good health.

This clone was recorded many times. The read comes to an end 3 residues before the CDR3 does, leaving the germline J gene to fill in the end. The chain couples TRBV2 to TRBJ1-1, with D possibly being TRBD1 (6 bases). The CDR3 runs to 12 residues. CDR1 is SNHLY and CDR2 is FYNNEI in the germline V gene. V lost 6 bases and J 7 bases, leaving 12 bases between the germline ends. CDR3 sequence reads: CASSLQGGEAFF. The CDR3 DNA, read in part, is TGTGCCAGCAGCCTACAGGGCGGTGAA.

This clone was seen many times. The read ends 3 residues early relative to the CDR3; the germline J gene fills the gap. J is TRBJ2-7 and V is TRBV6-1, with D perhaps TRBD1 (5 bases). The CDR3 length is 15 residues. V lost 1 base to trimming and J lost 0 bases, with 10 bases between them. Germline assignment: CDR1 MNHNS and CDR2 SASEGT. The part of the CDR3 DNA that was read is TGTGCCAGCAGTGAAGGGACACATACCTCCTACGAG. This translates into CASSEGTHTSYE. The whole CDR3 region reads CASSEGTHTSYEQYF.

This clone was picked up many times. The read halts 3 residues ahead of the CDR3 end, with the missing end drawn from the germline J gene. The chain recombines TRBV4-1 with TRBJ2-7, with D tentatively TRBD1 (7 bases). Germline V lookup: CDR1 MGHRA, CDR2 YSYEKL. V lost 1 base to trimming and J lost 6 bases, with 16 bases between them. The CDR3 totals 15 residues. The CDR3: CASSQGQGGFGEQYF. The CDR3 bases that were read are TGCGCCAGCAGCCAAGGACAGGGAGGTTTCGGCGAG.

Of note for this clone: The read stops 3 residues short of the end of the CDR3; the missing end is completed from the germline J gene. The chain links TRBV5-1 to TRBJ2-3; D possibly corresponds to TRBD1 (5 bases). CDR3 length: 15 residues. Germline CDR1 reads SGHRS; CDR2 reads YFSETQ. The part of the CDR3 DNA that was read is TGCGCCAGCAGCCCATGGGGCGATAGCAATCAGCCG. Its translation: CASSPWGDSNQP. The CDR3 as a whole reads CASSPWGDSNQPQYF.

This clone was recorded at least ten times. The sequence runs out 3 residues before the end of the CDR3; the remainder is reconstructed from the germline J gene. V is TRBV4-2 and J is TRBJ2-3; the D is unclear. The V end was cut by 0 bases, the J end by 4 bases, with 14 bases between. CDR1 is LGHNA, CDR2 YNFKEQ, per germline. This CDR3 is built from 16 residues. The chain's CDR3 is CASSQEPGLMADTQYF. CDR3 DNA, as far as it was read: TGTGCCAGCAGCCAAGAACCCGGGTTGATGGCAGATACG.

This clone came up many times. The read terminates 3 residues ahead of where the CDR3 ends, so the germline J gene completes it. V gene TRBV20-1 combines with J gene TRBJ2-4, with D tentatively TRBD1 (6 bases). The CDR3 totals 13 residues. Germline V gene sequence: CDR1 DFQATT, CDR2 SNEGSKA (reference sequence). V was pared by 6 bases and J by 3 bases, with 12 bases between. CDR3 sequence: CSALTGGKNIQYF. Partial CDR3 DNA: TGCAGTGCATTGACAGGCGGCAAAAACATT.

This clone came up many times. The read gets to within 3 residues of the CDR3 end, and the germline J gene fills in the rest. This rearrangement joins TRBV19 to TRBJ2-7, with 8 bases identical to TRBD1. The CDR3 runs to 14 residues. Per germline, CDR1 LNHDA and CDR2 SQIVND (reference sequence). With 3 bases clipped from V and 2 bases from J, the junction kept 3 bases outside the gene matches. CDR3 DNA, as far as it was read: TGTGCCAGTAGTATCGGGACAGGTACCTACGAG. Residues: CASSIGTGTYE. The full CDR3 reads CASSIGTGTYEQYF.

Many counts were recorded for this clone. The read terminates 3 residues before the CDR3 end, so the remaining end is supplied by the germline J gene. This chain connects TRBV7-9 to TRBJ1-1, with D unclear. The CDR3 is 12 residues long. Deletions cut 4 bases from V and 3 bases from J, with 6 bases between. CDR1 SEHNR and CDR2 FQNEAQ come from the germline V gene (reference sequence). CDR3 DNA, as far as it was read: TGTGCCAGCAGCTACGGGGACACTGAA. Protein: CASSYGDTE. Given in full, the CDR3 is CASSYGDTEAFF.

This clone has a count of ten or more. The read finishes 3 residues shy of the CDR3 end, and the germline J gene is used to complete it. The J gene is TRBJ2-1, the V gene TRBV18; D possibly corresponds to TRBD1 (5 bases). This CDR3 region has 15 residues. Germline V gene lookup returns CDR1 KGHSH and CDR2 LQKENI. The V and J ends lost 6 bases and 5 bases respectively, with 17 bases between them. The CDR3 DNA, read in part, is TGTGCCAGCTCTCGACAGCCCGTGTGGAACAATGAG. Amino acids: CASSRQPVWNNE. In full, the CDR3 reads CASSRQPVWNNEQFF. Complete variable domain (other parts from reference TRBV18 and TRBJ2-1): NAGVMQNPRHLVRRRGQEARLRCSPMKGHSHVYWYRQLPEEGLKFMVYLQKENIIDESGMPKERFSAEFPKEGPSILRIQQVVRGDSAAYFCASSRQPVWNNEQFFGPGTRLTVL.

In this sample, this clone turned up many times. The missing CDR3 end, 3 residues past where the read stops, is filled in from the germline J gene. The rearrangement joins TRBV11-2 to TRBJ2-1; TRBD2 matches at 14 bases. Germline-derived CDR1 and CDR2 are SGHAT and FQNNGV. The V gene end was trimmed by 3 bases and the J gene end by 8 bases; junction bases not matched to a gene: 3. The CDR3 contains 15 residues. The covered CDR3 bases are TGTGCCAGCAGCTTGACTAGCGGGGGGGAATATGAG. This encodes CASSLTSGGEYE. The whole CDR3 sequence reads CASSLTSGGEYEQFF.

At least ten counts were recorded for this clone. With the read ending 3 residues before the CDR3 end, the germline J gene is used to fill in that end. The sample contains more than one DNA sequence encoding this CDR3. The V call is TRBV20-1, the J call TRBJ1-3; D is ambiguous. The CDR3 has 13 amino acids. Germline V gene data show CDR1 as DFQATT and CDR2 as SNEGSKA (reference sequence). Trimming pared 6 bases from V and 1 base from J, leaving 10 bases between. CDR3 DNA, as far as it was read: TGCAGTGCGCGACTACAGTCTGGAAACACC. Protein sequence: CSARLQSGNT. The CDR3, in full, reads CSARLQSGNTIYF.

This clone appeared many times. The DNA ends 3 residues before the CDR3 does, and the rest of the CDR3 is filled in from the germline J gene. The chain links TRBV4-1 to TRBJ2-2; D possibly corresponds to TRBD1 (6 bases). Per the germline V gene, CDR1 is MGHRA and CDR2 is YSYEKL. V was cut by 3 bases and J by 4 bases, with 15 bases left in between. CDR3 length: 16 residues. CDR3 DNA (partial): TGCGCCAGCAGCCAGACATATACAGGGATCACCGGGGAG. As protein: CASSQTYTGITGE. The whole CDR3 sequence is CASSQTYTGITGELFF.

This clone was observed many times. The read ends 3 residues before the CDR3 terminus; that terminus is restored from the germline J gene. The rearrangement uses TRBV19 and TRBJ2-5, with D uncertain. The CDR3 covers 14 residues. The V and J ends lost 3 bases and 2 bases respectively, with 10 bases between them. Germline assignment: CDR1 LNHDA and CDR2 SQIVND (reference sequence). CDR3 loop: CASSISLPQETQYF. The sequenced part of the CDR3 DNA is TGTGCCAGTAGTATCTCGCTACCTCAAGAGACC.

This clone was recorded many times. The read gets to within 3 residues of the CDR3 end, and the germline J gene fills in the rest. This chain links TRBV18 with TRBJ2-7; weak D call: TRBD1 (5 bases). CDR3 length: 16 residues. Germline V CDR1 and CDR2: KGHSH, LQKENI. Trimming removed 5 bases at V and 5 bases at J, with 22 bases between. The CDR3 loop reads CASSSDVAGPNHEQYF. The sequenced CDR3 bases are TGTGCCAGCTCATCCGACGTAGCAGGGCCGAACCACGAG.

This clone was counted many times. The read halts 3 residues ahead of the CDR3 end, with the missing end drawn from the germline J gene. The chain has TRBV18 and TRBJ2-3, with TRBD1 matching 8 bases. Unmatched junction bases numbered 10, after V lost 10 bases and J lost 4 bases. This CDR3 region has 14 residues. Germline CDR1 reads KGHSH; CDR2 reads LQKENI. The sequenced CDR3 bases are TGTGCCACCAAGGGGTCAGGGGGCCCAGATACG. It yields the protein CATKGSGGPDT. The CDR3 in its entirety is CATKGSGGPDTQYF.

This clone was recorded many times. The CDR3 is cut off 3 residues early in the read; its end comes from the germline J gene. V and J are TRBV6-2 or TRBV6-3 and TRBJ2-2, with D perhaps TRBD2 (7 bases). The germline V and J ends were trimmed by 10 bases and 0 bases, with 18 bases remaining between them. The germline CDR1 and CDR2 sequences are MNHEY and SVGEGT. The CDR3 has 16 amino acids. The CDR3 bases that were read are TGTGCCACCCCGGGGTCCGGGGGGCCGAACACCGGGGAG. Amino acids: CATPGSGGPNTGE. The whole CDR3 protein is CATPGSGGPNTGELFF.

This clone came up many times. The read stops 3 residues short of the end of the CDR3; the missing end is completed from the germline J gene. This chain links TRBV18 with TRBJ1-2; no clear D. Germline lookup yields CDR1 KGHSH and CDR2 LQKENI. V shed 2 bases and J shed 6 bases, with 13 bases lying between them. The length of the CDR3 is 14 residues. The DNA read from the CDR3 is TGTGCCAGCTCACCAGGCCAGAGAAACGATGGC. Protein sequence: CASSPGQRNDG. The CDR3 reads in full as CASSPGQRNDGYTF.

This clone occurred many times. The read finishes 3 residues shy of the CDR3 end, and the germline J gene is used to complete it. The rearrangement links TRBV5-1 to TRBJ1-6, with TRBD1 as a possible D gene (6 bases). Trimming removed 4 bases at V and 10 bases at J, with 15 bases between. This CDR3 is built from 14 residues. The germline CDR1 and CDR2 sequences are SGHRS and YFSETQ. The DNA read from the CDR3 is TGCGCCAGCAGCGTAACAGGGTCGGGATCACCC. It specifies CASSVTGSGSP. The full CDR3 protein is CASSVTGSGSPLHF.

This clone came up many times. The CDR3 end is not reached by the read, which stops 3 residues before it; the germline J gene fills it in. This chain uses TRBV7-2 with TRBJ2-7, with a weak D call TRBD2 (7 bases). CDR1 is SGHTA, CDR2 FQGNSA, per germline. V was shortened by 5 bases and J by 2 bases, with 16 bases between the two germline ends. The CDR3 runs to 15 residues. The CDR3: CASSPQAGATYEQYF. The covered CDR3 bases are TGTGCCAGCAGCCCGCAGGCGGGGGCAACCTACGAG.

Remarks on this clone: The CDR3 goes on 3 residues after the read ends, and that part is filled in from the germline J gene. The chain recombines TRBV7-6 with TRBJ2-1; D unresolved. The CDR3 has 14 residues. Trimming took 5 bases from V and 0 from J, leaving 8 bases between them. Germline V gene data show CDR1 as SGHVS and CDR2 as FNYEAQ. Incomplete CDR3 DNA: TGTGCCAGCAGCCATATCGGCTCCTACAATGAG. This translates into CASSHIGSYNE. The entire CDR3 protein reads CASSHIGSYNEQFF.

This clone was seen repeatedly, ten times or more. The read terminates 3 residues ahead of where the CDR3 ends, so the germline J gene completes it. The chain joins TRBV20-1 to TRBJ1-4, with 9 bases matching TRBD1. The CDR3 is made up of 15 amino acids. The germline V gene encodes CDR1 DFQATT and CDR2 SNEGSKA (reference sequence). The CDR3 reads CSARDSRTGESPLFF. The covered CDR3 bases are TGCAGTGCTAGAGATTCGAGGACAGGGGAATCACCA.

This clone was recorded many times. One junction end does not reproduce the germline sequence, and a read error may be involved. The CDR3 is cut off 3 residues early in the read; its end comes from the germline J gene. This chain uses TRBV4-2 with TRBJ1-2, with a weak D call TRBD1 (6 bases). Germline CDR1 LGHNA, CDR2 YNFKEQ. The CDR3 extends over 14 amino acids. The CDR3 loop is CASSQASTGAGYTF. The sequenced CDR3 bases are TGCGCCAGCAGCCAAGCCTCGACAGGAGCGGGC.

This clone was observed many times. The read gets to within 3 residues of the CDR3 end, and the germline J gene fills in the rest. The chain links TRBV20-1 to TRBJ2-5; 7 bases agree with TRBD2. V lost 3 bases and J lost 1; bases outside the gene matches: 5. CDR1 DFQATT and CDR2 SNEGSKA come from the germline V gene (reference sequence). CDR3 size: 14 residues. This CDR3 is CSARASGSQETQYF. The covered CDR3 bases are TGCAGTGCTAGGGCTAGCGGTTCCCAAGAGACC.

About this clone itself: The CDR3 is cut off 3 residues early in the read; its end comes from the germline J gene. The rearrangement uses TRBV19 and TRBJ1-2; 7 bases are a match to TRBD1. The length of the CDR3 is 14 residues. Germline CDR1 is LNHDA and CDR2 is SQIVND (reference sequence). CDR3 sequence reads: CASSIQGDSYDYTF. The CDR3 bases that were read are TGTGCCAGTAGTATCCAGGGGGACTCCTACGAC.

This clone is medium-sized. The read comes to an end 3 residues before the CDR3 does, leaving the germline J gene to fill in the end. V usage is TRBV6-4 and J usage is TRBJ2-2; D not resolved. The germline V and J ends were trimmed by 2 bases and 3 bases, with 4 bases remaining between them. Germline assignment: CDR1 MRHNA and CDR2 SNTAGT. The CDR3 loop spans 13 amino acids. CDR3 region: CASSDRDTGELFF. The part of the CDR3 DNA that was read is TGTGCCAGCAGTGACAGGGACACCGGGGAG.

The sample holds many counts of this clone. The read finishes 3 residues shy of the CDR3 end, and the germline J gene is used to complete it. The V call is TRBV20-1, the J call TRBJ1-5; D uncertain. The CDR3 consists of 14 residues. From germline, CDR1 is DFQATT and CDR2 SNEGSKA (reference sequence). V lost 1 base, J lost 5 bases, and 12 bases lay in between. The CDR3 region is CSARGSLGDQPQHF. The sequenced CDR3 bases are TGCAGTGCTAGAGGTTCACTAGGCGATCAGCCC.

Ten or more counts support this clone. The read is 3 residues too short to cover the CDR3 end, so that end is filled in from the germline J gene. In the same sample, other DNA sequences code for this CDR3. The chain combines TRBV13 with TRBJ1-3; tentatively, D is TRBD1 (5 bases). With 2 bases removed from V and 2 bases from J, the gap between germline ends came to 16 bases. The CDR3 sequence is 17 residues long. The germline CDR1 and CDR2 sequences are PRHDT and FYEKMQ (reference sequence). The sequenced part of the CDR3 DNA is TGTGCCAGCAGCTTATGGTCCGGGGGGGGTGCTGGAAACACC. Translated: CASSLWSGGGAGNT. The complete CDR3 sequence is CASSLWSGGGAGNTIYF.